The 9 T cell receptor beta chains reported below all come from one sample, sequenced in a study of blood T cell repertoires in COVID-19. The assay was immunoSEQ multiplex PCR, and TCRdb's table has in-frame clones only and misses some. The table includes around 89,000 clones, about 91% detected once. The material sequenced was peripheral blood. The source of these receptors is a man between 60 and 75 years old with acute or convalescent COVID-19.

This sequence joins TRBV5-6 and TRBJ2-7, with 12 bases identical to TRBD2. Germline CDR1 and CDR2: SGHDT and YYEEEE. The V gene end was trimmed by 5 bases and the J gene end by 3 bases; junction bases not matched to a gene: 6. This CDR3 has 15 amino acids. Here the CDR3 reads CASSYGLAGSYEQYF. The CDR3 DNA reads as TGTGCCAGCAGTTACGGACTAGCGGGAAGCTACGAGCAGTACTTC. Together with reference TRBV5-6 and TRBJ2-7, the CDR3 gives the full variable domain: DAGVTQSPTHLIKTRGQQVTLRCSPKSGHDTVSWYQQALGQGPQFIFQYYEEEERQRGNFPDRFSGHQFPNYSSELNVNALLLGDSALYLCASSYGLAGSYEQYFGPGTRLTVT.

The rearrangement uses TRBV5-4 and TRBJ2-7, with no clear D. Germline V gene lookup returns CDR1 SGHNT and CDR2 YYREEE (reference sequence). Trimming stripped 3 bases from V and 6 bases from J, with 10 bases between. This CDR3 comprises 12 residues. The CDR3 loop reads CASSYDSGEQYF. The CDR3 DNA reads TGTGCCAGCAGCTACGACTCGGGCGAGCAGTACTTC.

V gene TRBV3-1 (or the pseudogene TRBV3-2) combines with J gene TRBJ1-3, with 8 bases that match TRBD1. There are 16 residues in the CDR3. V shed 1 base, J shed 11 bases, and the junction held 13 bases outside the gene matches. The V gene's germline CDR1 is LGHDT and CDR2 YNNKEL (reference sequence). The CDR3 loop is CASSQGRRDRGFPIYF. As DNA, the CDR3 is TGTGCCAGCAGCCAAGGTCGCCGAGACAGGGGTTTCCCCATATATTTT.

In its sample, this clone was seen a few times. The V and J genes are TRBV24-1 and TRBJ1-1; D is possibly TRBD1 (6 bases). Germline V lookup: CDR1 KGHDR, CDR2 SFDVKD. The CDR3 consists of 15 residues. V lost 6 bases and J lost 5, with 18 bases in between. The CDR3 sequence: CATSSTGQGGTEAFF. Here the CDR3 DNA reads TGTGCCACCAGTTCAACAGGGCAGGGTGGGACTGAAGCTTTCTTT.

This chain connects TRBV18 to TRBJ1-2, with D unresolved. The germline V gene has CDR1 KGHSH and CDR2 LQKENI. V was shortened by 1 base and J by 2 bases, with 5 bases between the two germline ends. This CDR3 region has 13 residues. In nucleotides, the CDR3 is TGTGCCAGCTCACCACAGGAGAACTATGGCTACACCTTC. It yields the protein CASSPQENYGYTF.

This clone was counted once. This chain connects TRBV5-4 to TRBJ1-2; 9 bases map to TRBD1. Germline V gene data show CDR1 as SGHNT and CDR2 as YYREEE (reference sequence). The CDR3 is 16 amino acids. The V and J ends lost 1 base and 8 bases, in that order; junction bases with no gene match: 12. The CDR3 sequence is CASSLLGQGLEMGYTF. DNA for the CDR3: TGTGCCAGCAGCTTGTTGGGACAGGGCCTAGAGATGGGCTACACCTTC.

The chain employs TRBV18 and TRBJ2-2; the match to TRBD1 covers 8 bases. CDR1 KGHSH and CDR2 LQKENI come from the germline V gene. The CDR3 sequence is 14 residues long. The junction had 6 bases not matched to a gene; V was cut back by 3 bases and J by 9 bases. CDR3 loop: CASSPSDRERELFF. CDR3 nucleotides: TGTGCCAGCTCACCCTCGGACAGGGAACGGGAGCTGTTTTTT.

This rearrangement joins TRBV6-5 to TRBJ2-2, with 8 bases that match TRBD1. CDR1 is MNHEY and CDR2 is SVGAGI in the germline V gene. V shed 7 bases, J shed 0 bases, and the junction held 4 bases outside the gene matches. The CDR3 sequence is 15 residues long. The CDR3 loop reads CASTQGASNTGELFF. The CDR3 nucleotides are TGTGCCAGCACTCAGGGGGCTTCGAACACCGGGGAGCTGTTTTTT.

The genes are TRBV7-3 and TRBJ2-1; 9 nucleotides align to TRBD2. Germline values: CDR1 SGHTA, CDR2 FQGTGA. With 2 bases clipped from V and 6 bases from J, the junction kept 8 bases outside the gene matches. The CDR3 runs to 16 residues. CDR3 amino acids: CASSLEGTSRTNEQFF. The CDR3 coding sequence is TGTGCCAGCAGCTTAGAAGGGACTAGCCGTACCAATGAGCAGTTCTTC.